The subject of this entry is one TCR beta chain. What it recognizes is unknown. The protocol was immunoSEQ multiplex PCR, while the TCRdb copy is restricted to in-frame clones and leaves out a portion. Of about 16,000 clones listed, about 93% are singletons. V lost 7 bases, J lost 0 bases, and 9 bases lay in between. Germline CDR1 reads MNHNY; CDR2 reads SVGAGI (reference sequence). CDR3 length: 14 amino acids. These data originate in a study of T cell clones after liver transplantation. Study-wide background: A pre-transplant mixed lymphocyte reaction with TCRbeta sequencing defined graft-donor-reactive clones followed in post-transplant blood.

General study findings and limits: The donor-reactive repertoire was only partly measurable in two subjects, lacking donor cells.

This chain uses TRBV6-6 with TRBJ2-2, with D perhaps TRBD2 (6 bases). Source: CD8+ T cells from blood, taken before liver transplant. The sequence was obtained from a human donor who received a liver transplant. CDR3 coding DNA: TGTGCCAGCATTGGAGGGACGAACACCGGGGAGCTGTTTTTT. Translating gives CASIGGTNTGELFF.